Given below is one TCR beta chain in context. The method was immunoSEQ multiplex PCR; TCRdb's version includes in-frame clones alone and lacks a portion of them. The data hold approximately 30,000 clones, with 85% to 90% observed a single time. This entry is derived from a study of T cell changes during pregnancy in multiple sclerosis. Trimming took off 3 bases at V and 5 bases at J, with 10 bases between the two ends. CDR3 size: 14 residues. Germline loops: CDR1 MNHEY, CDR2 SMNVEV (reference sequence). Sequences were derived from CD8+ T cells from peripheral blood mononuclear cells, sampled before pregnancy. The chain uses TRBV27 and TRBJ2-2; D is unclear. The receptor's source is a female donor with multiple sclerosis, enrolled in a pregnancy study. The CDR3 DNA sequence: TGTGCCAGCAGTTTTCTCGGAGTGACCGGGGAGCTGTTTTTT. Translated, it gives CASSFLGVTGELFF.